These 5 T cell receptor beta chains were sequenced from one sample in a study of PD-1 blockade in classical Hodgkin lymphoma. Noted time point: cycle 4 day 1 (C4D1), after five to seven weeks of nivolumab. Every patient experienced relapse after autologous stem cell transplantation, and brentuximab vedotin exposure varied. Thawed PBMCs were the source of CD4+ T cells, purified by magnetic negative selection. Measured with immunoSEQ multiplex PCR; TCRdb has only the in-frame clones, and not every one. This table holds around 28,000 clones, about 88% found once. Here the sequenced sample was CD4+ T cells from blood, taken before the fourth cycle of nivolumab. These receptors came from a human donor with classical Hodgkin lymphoma.

V gene TRBV6-5 combines with J gene TRBJ1-5, with D uncertain. Germline values: CDR1 MNHEY, CDR2 SVGAGI. This CDR3 contains 14 residues. The germline V and J ends were trimmed by 6 bases and 7 bases, with 16 bases remaining between them. The CDR3 sequence is CASRYAGSGQPQHF. Written as DNA, the CDR3 is TGTGCCAGCAGATACGCAGGATCTGGGCAGCCCCAGCATTTT.

This clone was seen just once. The chain recombines TRBV28 with TRBJ1-5, with D hard to call. This CDR3 comprises 18 residues. Germline-derived CDR1 and CDR2 are MDHEN and SYDVKM. V was shortened by 5 bases and J by 4 bases, with 24 bases between the two germline ends. CDR3 DNA: TGTGCCAGCAGTCCTTATTCCTCACCTGGGCAGTCGAATCAGCCCCAGCATTTT. Amino acid sequence: CASSPYSSPGQSNQPQHF.

The rearrangement joins TRBV4-1 to TRBJ2-5; D gene ambiguous. The V and J ends lost 1 base and 1 base respectively, with 16 bases between them. Germline CDR1 is MGHRA and CDR2 is YSYEKL. The CDR3 is made up of 17 amino acids. In DNA, the CDR3 is TGCGCCAGCAGCCAAGGAGTGCAAACTGCTCTCCAAGAGACCCAGTACTTC. As protein: CASSQGVQTALQETQYF.

In DNA form, the CDR3 reads TGTGCCAGCAGCTTATATCCCAACAAACGTGGACAGGGCAATGAGCAGTTCTTC. Translation: CASSLYPNKRGQGNEQFF. The chain couples TRBV7-9 to TRBJ2-1; 8 positions match TRBD1. Germline V gives CDR1 SEHNR, CDR2 FQNEAQ (reference sequence). The CDR3 sequence is 18 residues long. With 2 bases clipped from V and 6 bases from J, the junction kept 15 bases outside the gene matches.

The chain recombines TRBV18 with TRBJ2-5; D gene uncertain. The CDR3 sequence is 14 residues long. Per germline, CDR1 KGHSH and CDR2 LQKENI. V was shortened by 2 bases and J by 1 base, with 8 bases between the two germline ends. The CDR3 here is CASSPTVVQETQYF. CDR3 coding DNA: TGTGCCAGCTCACCAACAGTGGTCCAAGAGACCCAGTACTTC.